The source of this T cell receptor beta chain is a study of T cells after yellow fever vaccination. General observations from the study: Clones that expanded after primary vaccination mostly reappeared after the booster (approximately 96% CD4, approximately 85% CD8).

Points on this clonotype: No antigen is known for it.

5'RACE template switching added a universal primer site and UMIs to TCR cDNA. Via MiXCR, TCRdb re-called the 5' RACE reads, giving one row per CDR3 protein. Here the sample spans some 670,000 distinct CDR3 sequences, about 12% being singletons. This CDR3 has 14 amino acids. The germline gives CDR1 LNHDA, CDR2 SQIVND (reference sequence). Trimming pared 0 bases from V and 1 base from J, leaving 4 bases between. The chain joins TRBV19 to TRBJ1-3; D unresolved. The source material was PBMCs, sampled on the day of the yellow fever booster vaccination. The source of this sequence is a man in his thirties or forties who received the YFV17D yellow fever vaccine. CDR3 coding DNA: TGTGCCAGTAGTATAGACTGGTCTGGAAACACCATATATTTT. This translates into CASSIDWSGNTIYF.